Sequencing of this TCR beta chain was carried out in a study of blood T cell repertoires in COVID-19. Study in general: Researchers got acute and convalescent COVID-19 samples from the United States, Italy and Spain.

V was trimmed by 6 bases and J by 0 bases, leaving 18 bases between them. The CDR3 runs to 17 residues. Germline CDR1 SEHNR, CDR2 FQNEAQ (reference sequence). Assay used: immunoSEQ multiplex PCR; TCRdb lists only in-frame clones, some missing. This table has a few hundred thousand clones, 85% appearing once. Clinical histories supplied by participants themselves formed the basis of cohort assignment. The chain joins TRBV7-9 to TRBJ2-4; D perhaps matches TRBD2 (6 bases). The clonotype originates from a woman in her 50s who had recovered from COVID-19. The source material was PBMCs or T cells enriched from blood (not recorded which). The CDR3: CASSPAIRGIAKNIQYF. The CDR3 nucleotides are TGTGCCAGCAGTCCAGCTATCCGCGGGATAGCCAAAAACATTCAGTACTTC.